These 23 T cell receptor beta chains share one sample of origin, sequenced in a study of CD8 T cells in ankylosing spondylitis. Via MiXCR, TCRdb re-called the 5' RACE reads, giving one row per CDR3 protein. The profile covers about 340,000 distinct CDR3 sequences, with 7% to 9% appearing a single time and less than 15% taken by the ten largest. Study-level results: Seemingly distinctive of ankylosing spondylitis blood was a TCR beta motif formed by eight highly homologous variants.

These receptors are not linked to any known antigen. Specimen: blood, either unsorted or a sorted T cell fraction (not recorded which). These receptors all stem from a male donor with ankylosing spondylitis.

This clonotype was observed a handful of times. The chain employs TRBV20-1 and TRBJ2-4; 10 bases map to TRBD2. Per the germline V gene, CDR1 is DFQATT and CDR2 is SNEGSKA (reference sequence). Unmatched junction bases numbered 5, after V lost 0 bases and J lost 0 bases. This CDR3 is built from 17 residues. DNA of the CDR3: TGCAGTGCTAGAGATCTAGCGGGGGAACTAGCCAAAAACATTCAGTACTTC. Protein sequence: CSARDLAGELAKNIQYF.

This clonotype occurred many times. This chain links TRBV12-3 or TRBV12-4 with TRBJ2-3, with 10 bases fitting TRBD2. The CDR3 spans 15 residues. Trimming cost V 6 bases and J 6 bases; bases outside gene matches: 9. CDR3 sequence: CASRLWTSGGDTQYF. DNA of the CDR3: TGTGCCAGCAGACTATGGACTAGCGGAGGGGATACGCAGTATTTT.

The genes are TRBV9 and TRBJ2-6, with TRBD1 identical over 7 bases. This CDR3 has 18 residues. From germline, CDR1 is SGDLS and CDR2 YYNGEE. The trim removed 0 bases at V and 3 bases at J, leaving 9 bases unmatched. Here the CDR3 DNA reads TGTGCCAGCAGCGTAGGAGGGGGCCGAAATCGTGGGGCCAACGTCCTGACTTTC. Translation gives CASSVGGGRNRGANVLTF.

This clonotype appeared a few times. The rearrangement links TRBV6-1 to TRBJ2-7; D may match TRBD1 or TRBD2 (5 bases each). V lost 5 bases and J lost 3, with 14 bases in between. Germline V gene lookup returns CDR1 MNHNS and CDR2 SASEGT. The CDR3 sequence is 14 residues long. DNA of the CDR3: TGTGCCAGCAGTCATCCGGGACGGGACTACGAGCAGTACTTC. Translated, it gives CASSHPGRDYEQYF.

This clonotype was seen only a few times. This sequence joins TRBV10-3 and TRBJ2-1; D not certain. Germline CDR1 ENHRY, CDR2 SYGVKD. This CDR3 region has 13 residues. The V gene lost 7 bases and the J gene lost 8 bases, with 15 bases spanning the gap. CDR3 region: CAINVASRDEQFF. The CDR3 bases are TGTGCCATCAATGTGGCGTCCCGCGATGAGCAGTTCTTC.

The J gene is TRBJ2-7, the V gene TRBV4-3; D is possibly TRBD2 (7 bases). The ends were cut back, 0 bases at V and 4 bases at J, with 16 bases in the middle. Germline CDR1 LGHNA, CDR2 YSLEER. The CDR3 loop spans 16 amino acids. CDR3 coding DNA: TGCGCCAGCAGCCAAGATGCGGGGGCGGGAGCTTACGAGCAGTACTTC. Translation: CASSQDAGAGAYEQYF.

There are a few counts of this clonotype. CDR3 nucleotide sequence: TGTGCCAGCCTTGGGGGCGGCGGAGCTCCCTACGAGCAGTACTTC. This gives the protein CASLGGGGAPYEQYF. The genes are TRBV28 and TRBJ2-7, with D possibly matching TRBD1 (6 bases). Trimming pared 8 bases from V and 2 bases from J, leaving 19 bases between. The V gene's germline CDR1 is MDHEN and CDR2 SYDVKM. This CDR3 region has 15 residues.

There are many counts of this clonotype. The V gene is TRBV18, the J gene TRBJ2-7, with D tentatively TRBD2 (5 bases). This CDR3 has 13 residues. Per germline, CDR1 KGHSH and CDR2 LQKENI. V was pared by 3 bases and J by 3 bases, with 9 bases between. The CDR3 sequence: CASSPGIHYEQYF. In DNA, the CDR3 is TGTGCCAGCTCACCCGGGATCCACTACGAGCAGTACTTC.

J is TRBJ1-5 and V is TRBV5-5; D gene ambiguous. The CDR3 sequence is 14 residues long. The V end lost 3 bases, the J end lost 0 bases, and 7 bases lay between the germline ends. Germline V gene data show CDR1 as SGHKS and CDR2 as YYEKEE (reference sequence). CDR3 nucleotide sequence: TGTGCCAGCAGCTCAATTTATAGCAATCAGCCCCAGCATTTT. Its translation: CASSSIYSNQPQHF.

This clonotype came up many times. The V and J genes are TRBV5-1 and TRBJ2-6; D is undetermined. V dropped 4 bases and J dropped 3 bases, with 8 bases sitting between them. Germline values: CDR1 SGHRS, CDR2 YFSETQ. This CDR3 contains 14 residues. CDR3 region: CASSPRIGANVLTF. The CDR3 nucleotides read TGCGCCAGCAGCCCCCGTATTGGGGCCAACGTCCTGACTTTC.

This clonotype showed up many times. The V gene is TRBV5-1, the J gene TRBJ2-2, with 8 bases matching TRBD2. Germline V gene lookup returns CDR1 SGHRS and CDR2 YFSETQ. This CDR3 comprises 16 residues. The J segment lost 4 bases and the V segment lost 4 bases, leaving 9 bases of the junction unmatched. The CDR3 coding sequence is TGCGCCAGCAGCCAGAATCGGACTAGCAGCACCGGGGAGCTGTTTTTT. It codes for CASSQNRTSSTGELFF.

DNA for the CDR3: TGTGCCATCAGTGACCCCGGGATCTCGTACGAGCAGTACTTC. Encoded protein: CAISDPGISYEQYF. The chain employs TRBV10-3 and TRBJ2-7, with a weak D call TRBD2 (5 bases). Trimming shortened V by 3 bases and J by 4 bases, and 13 bases separated the two germline ends. CDR3 length equals 14 residues. The germline gives CDR1 ENHRY, CDR2 SYGVKD.

This chain joins TRBV2 and TRBJ2-2, with D possibly matching TRBD1 (6 bases). This CDR3 has 15 residues. The V gene lost 0 bases and the J gene lost 3 bases, with 8 bases spanning the gap. Germline values: CDR1 SNHLY, CDR2 FYNNEI. CDR3 sequence: CASSEAGTYTGELFF. The CDR3 DNA reads TGTGCCAGCAGTGAAGCGGGGACATACACCGGGGAGCTGTTTTTT.

In its sample, this clonotype was seen many times. The V gene is TRBV7-2, the J gene TRBJ2-5; maybe TRBD2 (6 bases). The CDR3 extends over 15 amino acids. Trimming took off 4 bases at V and 2 bases at J, with 14 bases between the two ends. The germline V gene encodes CDR1 SGHTA and CDR2 FQGNSA. CDR3 DNA sequence: TGTGCCAGCAGCTCAGCTATGGGGAGGCAAGAGACCCAGTACTTC. Its translation is CASSSAMGRQETQYF.

CDR3 sequence (DNA): TGCGCCAGCAGCCAAGGCCGATTCCAAGAGACCCAGTACTTC. Translation: CASSQGRFQETQYF. V gene TRBV4-1 combines with J gene TRBJ2-5; D remains unclear. CDR1 and CDR2 from the germline V gene are MGHRA and YSYEKL. Trimming cost V 1 base and J 1 base, with 7 bases left between them. This CDR3 has 14 amino acids.

The rearrangement links TRBV14 to TRBJ2-1; 9 nucleotides agree with TRBD2. Per germline, CDR1 SGHDN and CDR2 FVKESK. This CDR3 has 18 amino acids. The V segment lost 0 bases and the J segment 9 bases; nucleotides outside the gene matches: 15. The CDR3 region has the DNA TGTGCCAGCAGCCAAGATAGAGCAATAGCGGGAGCCAAGAGTGAGCAGTTCTTC. This translates into CASSQDRAIAGAKSEQFF.

This clonotype has just a few counts. This rearrangement joins TRBV5-1 to TRBJ2-5; a weak D match, TRBD1 (5 bases). V shed 4 bases and J shed 0 bases, with 22 bases lying between them. The CDR3 sequence is 18 residues long. From germline, CDR1 is SGHRS and CDR2 YFSETQ. CDR3 region: CASSPGRQPVDYQETQYF. The CDR3 DNA reads as TGCGCCAGCAGCCCGGGCCGACAGCCGGTCGATTACCAAGAGACCCAGTACTTC. The whole variable domain, filled in from reference TRBV5-1 and TRBJ2-5, reads KAGVTQTPRYLIKTRGQQVTLSCSPISGHRSVSWYQQTPGQGLQFLFEYFSETQRNKGNFPGRFSGRQFSNSRSEMNVSTLELGDSALYLCASSPGRQPVDYQETQYFGPGTRLLVL.

This clonotype was found a few times. The chain employs TRBV7-9 and TRBJ1-2; D remains unclear. This CDR3 is built from 15 residues. Trimming removed 2 bases from V and 0 bases from J, with 10 bases in between. Germline assignment: CDR1 SEHNR and CDR2 FQNEAQ (reference sequence). The CDR3: CASSLSATSNYGYTF. DNA of the CDR3: TGTGCCAGCAGCTTATCGGCCACCTCTAACTATGGCTACACCTTC.

This chain connects TRBV12-3 or TRBV12-4 to TRBJ1-2, with 11 positions matching TRBD1. The V segment lost 5 bases and the J segment 5 bases; nucleotides outside the gene matches: 7. The CDR3 sequence is 15 residues long. The CDR3 DNA reads as TGTGCCAGCAGTCCGGGCGGGACAGGGGGATATGGCTACACCTTC. Protein sequence: CASSPGGTGGYGYTF.

This clonotype appeared a few times. V is TRBV29-1 and J is TRBJ2-5; D is ambiguous. Trimming removed 1 base from V and 2 bases from J, with 11 bases in between. The germline V gene has CDR1 SQVTM and CDR2 ANQGSEA. The CDR3 spans 14 residues. CDR3 DNA sequence: TGCAGCGTTGAAGGGGCGGCAGGACAAGAGACCCAGTACTTC. Translating it yields CSVEGAAGQETQYF.

The rearrangement joins TRBV3-1 to TRBJ2-5; TRBD2 aligns across 7 bases. The J segment lost 6 bases and the V segment lost 0 bases, leaving 13 bases of the junction unmatched. The CDR3 has 17 residues. Germline V gives CDR1 LGHDT, CDR2 YNNKEL (reference sequence). CDR3 in DNA: TGTGCCAGCAGCCAAGATTCGTGGGAGGGCCAGAGAAAGACCCAGTACTTC. Translated: CASSQDSWEGQRKTQYF.

Remarks on this clonotype: One end of the junction varies from germline; a read error may be responsible. The V and J genes are TRBV12-3 or TRBV12-4 and TRBJ1-3; D gene ambiguous. This CDR3 region has 14 residues. The CDR3 sequence: CATSFRRGGNTIYF. CDR3 in DNA: TGTGCCACCAGTTTTAGGCGAGGTGGAAACACCATATATTTT.

The V gene is TRBV7-9, the J gene TRBJ2-5, with 9 bases fitting TRBD1. J lost 7 bases, V lost 6 bases, and 6 bases had no gene match. The CDR3 covers 13 residues. CDR1 and CDR2 (germline): SEHNR, FQNEAQ (reference sequence). CDR3 nucleotide sequence: TGTGCCAGCAGTGATACAGGGGGCGGGACCCAGTACTTC. Its protein is CASSDTGGGTQYF.